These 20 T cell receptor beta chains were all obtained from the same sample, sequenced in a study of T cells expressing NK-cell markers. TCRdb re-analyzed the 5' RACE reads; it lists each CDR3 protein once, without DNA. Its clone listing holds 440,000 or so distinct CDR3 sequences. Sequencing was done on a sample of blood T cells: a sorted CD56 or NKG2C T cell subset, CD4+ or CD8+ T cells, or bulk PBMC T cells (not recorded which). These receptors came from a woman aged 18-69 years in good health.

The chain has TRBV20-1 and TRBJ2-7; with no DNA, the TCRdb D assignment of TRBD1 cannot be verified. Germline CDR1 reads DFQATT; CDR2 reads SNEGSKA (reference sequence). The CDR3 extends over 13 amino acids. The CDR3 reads CSAPPPTSHEQYF.

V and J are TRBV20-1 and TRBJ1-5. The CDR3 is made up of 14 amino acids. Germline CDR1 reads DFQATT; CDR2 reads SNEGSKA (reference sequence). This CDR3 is CSARGSLSGQPQHF.

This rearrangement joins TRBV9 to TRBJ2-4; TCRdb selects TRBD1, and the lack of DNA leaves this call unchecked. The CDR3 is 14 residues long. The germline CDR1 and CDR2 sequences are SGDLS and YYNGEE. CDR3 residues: CASSLGQGITIQYF.

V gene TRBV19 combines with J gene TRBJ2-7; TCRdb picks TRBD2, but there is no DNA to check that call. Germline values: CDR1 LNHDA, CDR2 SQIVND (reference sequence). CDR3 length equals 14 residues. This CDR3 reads CASSGTPFLDEQYF.

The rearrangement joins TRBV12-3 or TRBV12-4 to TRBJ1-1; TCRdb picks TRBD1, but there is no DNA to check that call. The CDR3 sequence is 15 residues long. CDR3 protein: CASSSLTGVGTEAFF.

The CDR3 reads CASSPPGAATDTQYF. The chain combines TRBV5-1 with TRBJ2-3; TCRdb calls TRBD1, which cannot be checked without DNA. CDR1 and CDR2 from the germline V gene are SGHRS and YFSETQ. There are 15 residues in the CDR3.

The CDR3 region is CSVWASSYNEQFF. This rearrangement joins TRBV29-1 to TRBJ2-1. The CDR3 runs to 13 residues. CDR1 and CDR2 (germline): SQVTM, ANQGSEA.

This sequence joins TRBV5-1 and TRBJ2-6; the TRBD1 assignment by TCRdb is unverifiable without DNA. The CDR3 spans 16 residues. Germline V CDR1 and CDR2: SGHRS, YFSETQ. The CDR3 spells CASMWGDRSGANVLTF.

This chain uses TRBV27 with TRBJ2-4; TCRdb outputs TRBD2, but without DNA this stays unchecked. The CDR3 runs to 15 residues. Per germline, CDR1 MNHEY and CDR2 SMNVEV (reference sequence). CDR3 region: CASSLNEAGINIQYF.

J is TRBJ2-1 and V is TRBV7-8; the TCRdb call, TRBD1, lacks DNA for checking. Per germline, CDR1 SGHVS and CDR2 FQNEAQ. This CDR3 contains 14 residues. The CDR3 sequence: CASSLGPGGQEQFF.

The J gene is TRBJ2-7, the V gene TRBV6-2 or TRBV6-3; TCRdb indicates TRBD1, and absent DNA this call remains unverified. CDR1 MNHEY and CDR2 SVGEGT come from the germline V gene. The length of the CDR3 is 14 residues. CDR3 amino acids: CASSNGDRSYEQYF.

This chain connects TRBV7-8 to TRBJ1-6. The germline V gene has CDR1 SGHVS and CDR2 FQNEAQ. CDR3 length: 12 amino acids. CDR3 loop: CASGRVNSPLHF.

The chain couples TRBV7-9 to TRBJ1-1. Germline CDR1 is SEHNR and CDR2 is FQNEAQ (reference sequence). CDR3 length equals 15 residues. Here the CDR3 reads CASSSKAARDTEAFF.

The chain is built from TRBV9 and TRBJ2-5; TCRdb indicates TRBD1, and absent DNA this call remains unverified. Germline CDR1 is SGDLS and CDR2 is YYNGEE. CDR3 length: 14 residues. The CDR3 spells CASSPRTGQETQYF.

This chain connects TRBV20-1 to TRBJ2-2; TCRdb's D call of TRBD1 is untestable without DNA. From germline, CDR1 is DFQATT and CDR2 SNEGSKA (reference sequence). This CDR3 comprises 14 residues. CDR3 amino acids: CSAQAQGTTGELFF.

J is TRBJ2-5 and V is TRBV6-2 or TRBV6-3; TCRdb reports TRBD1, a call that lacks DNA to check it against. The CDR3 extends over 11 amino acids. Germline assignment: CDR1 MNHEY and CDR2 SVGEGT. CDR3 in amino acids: CASSPGRTQYF.

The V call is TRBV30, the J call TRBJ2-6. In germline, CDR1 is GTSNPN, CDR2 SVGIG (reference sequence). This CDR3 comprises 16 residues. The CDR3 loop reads CAWSVHFRSGANVLTF.

The CDR3 spells CATSREAAGYEQYF. The chain uses TRBV15 and TRBJ2-7; TCRdb reports TRBD2, a call that lacks DNA to check it against. The CDR3 is made up of 14 amino acids. Germline V CDR1 and CDR2: LNHNV, YYDKDF (reference sequence). The variable domain in full, completed from reference TRBV15 and TRBJ2-7, reads DAMVIQNPRYQVTQFGKPVTLSCSQTLNHNVMYWYQQKSSQAPKLLFHYYDKDFNNEADTPDNFQSRRPNTSFCFLDIRSPGLGDTAMYLCATSREAAGYEQYFGPGTRLTVT.

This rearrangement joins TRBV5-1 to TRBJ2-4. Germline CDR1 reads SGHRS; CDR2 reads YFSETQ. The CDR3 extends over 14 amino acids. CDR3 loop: CASSLAGPENIQYF.

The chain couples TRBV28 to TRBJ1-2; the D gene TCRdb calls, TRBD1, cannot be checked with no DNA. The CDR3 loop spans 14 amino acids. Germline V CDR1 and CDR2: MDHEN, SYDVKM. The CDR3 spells CASSFPGGSYGYTF.